These 4 T cell receptor beta chains share one sample of origin, sequenced in a study of Graves' ophthalmopathy and Graves' hyperthyroidism. The authors amplified TCR beta CDR3 regions, and they did so from RNA transcripts for repertoire sequencing. HTBI-primed first-round RT-PCR preceded second-round multiplex PCR. Via MiXCR, TCRdb re-called the multiplex PCR reads, giving one row per CDR3 protein. The repertoire holds tens of thousands of distinct CDR3 sequences, roughly 50% seen once, with approximately 25% in the top ten. The sequencing input was peripheral blood. These receptors were obtained from an adult woman with stable Graves' hyperthyroidism.

This clonotype was detected many times. The genes are TRBV11-2 and TRBJ1-2; a weak D match, TRBD1 (5 bases). Looked up from germline, CDR1 is SGHAT and CDR2 is FQNNGV. Trimming took off 2 bases at V and 10 bases at J, with 23 bases between the two ends. The CDR3 covers 16 residues. The CDR3 protein is CASSLYMVRGDAVYTF. The CDR3 bases are TGTGCCAGCAGCTTATATATGGTCCGGGGCGATGCTGTCTACACCTTC.

The table lists this clonotype with many counts. The chain uses TRBV6-1 and TRBJ2-3, with D possibly being TRBD1 or TRBD2 (5 bases each). V gave up 4 bases and J gave up 7 bases, with 12 bases separating them. The germline CDR1 and CDR2 sequences are MNHNS and SASEGT. CDR3 length: 13 residues. CDR3 in amino acids: CASSASWGNTQYF. In DNA, the CDR3 is TGTGCCAGCAGTGCTTCTTGGGGGAATACGCAGTATTTT.

This rearrangement joins TRBV7-9 to TRBJ2-7; 10 bases fit TRBD2. V dropped 2 bases and J dropped 0; count of bases not matched to a gene: 16. The CDR3 loop spans 20 amino acids. CDR1 and CDR2 (germline): SEHNR, FQNEAQ (reference sequence). CDR3 in amino acids: CASSLRGWGASGRDSYEQYF. DNA for the CDR3: TGTGCCAGCAGCTTAAGGGGTTGGGGGGCTAGCGGGAGAGACTCCTACGAGCAGTACTTC.

V is TRBV9 and J is TRBJ1-2, with D possibly TRBD1 on 6 matching bases. The CDR3 runs to 13 residues. V was trimmed by 0 bases and J by 8 bases, leaving 11 bases between them. The V gene's germline CDR1 is SGDLS and CDR2 YYNGEE. CDR3 DNA: TGTGCCAGCAGCGTAGTCCCAGGGGCCGGCTACACCTTC. As protein: CASSVVPGAGYTF.